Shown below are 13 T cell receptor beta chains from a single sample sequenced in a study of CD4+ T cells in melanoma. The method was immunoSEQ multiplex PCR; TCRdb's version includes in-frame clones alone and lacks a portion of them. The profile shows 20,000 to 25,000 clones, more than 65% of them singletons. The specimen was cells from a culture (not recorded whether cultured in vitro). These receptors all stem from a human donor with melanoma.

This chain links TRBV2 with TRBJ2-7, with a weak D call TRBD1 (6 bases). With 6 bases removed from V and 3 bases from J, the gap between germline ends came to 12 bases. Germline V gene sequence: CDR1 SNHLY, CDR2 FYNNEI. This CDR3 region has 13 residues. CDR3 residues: CASSQQGYYEQYF. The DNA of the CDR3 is TGTGCCAGCAGCCAACAGGGTTACTACGAGCAGTACTTC.

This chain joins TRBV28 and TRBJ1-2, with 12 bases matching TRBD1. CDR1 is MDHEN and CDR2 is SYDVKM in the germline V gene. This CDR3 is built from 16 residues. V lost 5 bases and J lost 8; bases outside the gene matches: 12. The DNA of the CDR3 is TGTGCCAGCAGTCCTCCGGGACAGGGGGCGTCTCACGGCTACACCTTC. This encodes CASSPPGQGASHGYTF.

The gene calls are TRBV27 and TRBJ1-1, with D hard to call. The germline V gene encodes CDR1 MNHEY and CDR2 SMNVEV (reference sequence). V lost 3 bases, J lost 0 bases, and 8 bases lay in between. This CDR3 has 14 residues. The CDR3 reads CASSLDRMNTEAFF. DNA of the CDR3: TGTGCCAGCAGTTTGGATCGAATGAACACTGAAGCTTTCTTT.

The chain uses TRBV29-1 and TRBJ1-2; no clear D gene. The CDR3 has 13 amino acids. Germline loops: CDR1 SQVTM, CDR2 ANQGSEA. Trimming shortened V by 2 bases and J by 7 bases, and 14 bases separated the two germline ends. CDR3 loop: CSVEKTGEVGYTF. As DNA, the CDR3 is TGCAGCGTTGAAAAAACGGGAGAGGTTGGCTACACCTTC.

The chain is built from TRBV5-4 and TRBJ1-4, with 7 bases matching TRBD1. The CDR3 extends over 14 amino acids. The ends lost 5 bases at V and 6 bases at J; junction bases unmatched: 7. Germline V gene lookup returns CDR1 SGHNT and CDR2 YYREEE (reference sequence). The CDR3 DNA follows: TGTGCCAGCAGGCTGTCGGGGACAGATGAAAAACTGTTTTTT. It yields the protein CASRLSGTDEKLFF.

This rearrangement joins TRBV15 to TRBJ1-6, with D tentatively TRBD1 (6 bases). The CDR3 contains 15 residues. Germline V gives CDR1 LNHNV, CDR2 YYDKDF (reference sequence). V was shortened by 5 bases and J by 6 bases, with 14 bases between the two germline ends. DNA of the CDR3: TGTGCCACCAGCGGACAGCGCTACATTAATTCACCCCTCCACTTT. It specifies CATSGQRYINSPLHF.

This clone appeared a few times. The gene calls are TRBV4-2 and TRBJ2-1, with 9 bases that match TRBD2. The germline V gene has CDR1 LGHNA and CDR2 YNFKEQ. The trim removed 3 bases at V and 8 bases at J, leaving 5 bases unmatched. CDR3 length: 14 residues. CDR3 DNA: TGTGCCAGCAGCCATGGCGGGGGGGCCTATGAGCAGTTCTTC. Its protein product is CASSHGGGAYEQFF.

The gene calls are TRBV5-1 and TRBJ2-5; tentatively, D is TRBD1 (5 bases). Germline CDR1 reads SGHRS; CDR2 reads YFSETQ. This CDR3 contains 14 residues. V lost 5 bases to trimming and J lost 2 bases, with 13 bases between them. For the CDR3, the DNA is TGCGCCAGCAGGGGCAGGGCAGGGCAAGAGACCCAGTACTTC. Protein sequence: CASRGRAGQETQYF. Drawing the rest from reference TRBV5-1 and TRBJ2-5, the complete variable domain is KAGVTQTPRYLIKTRGQQVTLSCSPISGHRSVSWYQQTPGQGLQFLFEYFSETQRNKGNFPGRFSGRQFSNSRSEMNVSTLELGDSALYLCASRGRAGQETQYFGPGTRLLVL.

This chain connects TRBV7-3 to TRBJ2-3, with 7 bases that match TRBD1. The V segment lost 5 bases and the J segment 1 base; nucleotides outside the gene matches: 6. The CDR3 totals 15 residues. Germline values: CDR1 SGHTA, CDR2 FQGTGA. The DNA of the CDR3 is TGTGCCAGCAGCCCCCGACAGGGCCGCACAGATACGCAGTATTTT. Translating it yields CASSPRQGRTDTQYF.

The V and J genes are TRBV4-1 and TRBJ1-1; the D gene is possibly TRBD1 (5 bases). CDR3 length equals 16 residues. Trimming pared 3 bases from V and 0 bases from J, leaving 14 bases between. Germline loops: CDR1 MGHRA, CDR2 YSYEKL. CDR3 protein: CASSQGPGVVNTEAFF. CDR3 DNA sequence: TGCGCCAGCAGCCAGGGTCCGGGGGTGGTGAACACTGAAGCTTTCTTT.

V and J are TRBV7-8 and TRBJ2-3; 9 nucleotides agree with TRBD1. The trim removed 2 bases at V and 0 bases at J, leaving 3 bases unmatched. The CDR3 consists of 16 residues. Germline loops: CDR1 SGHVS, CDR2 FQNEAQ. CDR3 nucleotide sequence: TGTGCCAGCAGCTTACGTGGGACAGGGAGCACAGATACGCAGTATTTT. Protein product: CASSLRGTGSTDTQYF.

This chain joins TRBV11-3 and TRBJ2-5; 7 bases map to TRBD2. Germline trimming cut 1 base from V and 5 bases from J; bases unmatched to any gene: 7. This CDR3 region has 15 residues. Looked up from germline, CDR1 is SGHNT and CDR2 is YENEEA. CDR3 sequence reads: CASSLGSGVLETQYF. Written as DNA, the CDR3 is TGTGCCAGCAGCTTAGGGAGCGGGGTCTTGGAGACCCAGTACTTC.

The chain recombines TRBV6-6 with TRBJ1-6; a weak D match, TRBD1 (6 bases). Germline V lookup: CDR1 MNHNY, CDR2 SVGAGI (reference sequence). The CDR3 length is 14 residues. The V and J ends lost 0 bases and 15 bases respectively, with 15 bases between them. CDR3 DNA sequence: TGTGCCAGCAGTTACTCCCAACAGGGCTCAGTCCTCCACTTT. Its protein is CASSYSQQGSVLHF.